Below are 16 T cell receptor beta chains sequenced from a single sample in a study of T-cell memory formation after mild COVID-19. TCRdb processed the 5' RACE reads anew with MiXCR; each CDR3 protein has one entry. This sample has approximately 560,000 distinct CDR3 sequences; approximately 15% occur once, and the top ten carry roughly 7.8%. The sample comprised PBMCs or a T cell subset sorted from them (not recorded which). Receptors originate from an adult woman who had mild COVID-19 (a few samples of this study predate the infection). Cell type and time point are not known.

This chain joins TRBV6-2 or TRBV6-3 and TRBJ2-3; D possibly corresponds to TRBD2 (5 bases). This CDR3 region has 11 residues. Per germline, CDR1 MNHEY and CDR2 SVGEGT. The V end was cut by 2 bases, the J end by 8 bases, with 5 bases between. The CDR3 DNA is TGTGCCAGCAGTTACGGGAGTACGCAGTATTTT. Protein sequence: CASSYGSTQYF.

This clonotype was detected only a few times. The rearrangement uses TRBV2 and TRBJ2-2; D not certain. CDR3 size: 12 residues. The V end lost 1 base, the J end lost 6 bases, and 3 bases lay between the germline ends. CDR1 SNHLY and CDR2 FYNNEI come from the germline V gene. The CDR3 coding sequence is TGTGCCAGCAGTGAAGGAGCCGGGGAGCTGTTTTTT. Translating it yields CASSEGAGELFF.

This clonotype was seen only a few times. The genes are TRBV23-1 and TRBJ2-7, with D maybe TRBD2 (5 bases). TRBV23-1 counts as an open reading frame of uncertain function. V was clipped by 2 bases and J by 0 bases, with 20 bases between them. The CDR3 totals 18 residues. CDR3 protein: CASSQAKTGRTSSYEQYF. CDR3 DNA sequence: TGCGCCAGCAGTCAAGCTAAAACCGGCCGCACTAGCTCCTACGAGCAGTACTTC.

This clonotype was observed a few times. The CDR3 DNA follows: TGTGCCGCCACGTCCCCTAACGCCGGGGAGCTGTTTTTT. Translated: CAATSPNAGELFF. V and J are TRBV10-3 and TRBJ2-2, with D unresolved. Trimming shortened V by 11 bases and J by 6 bases, and 16 bases separated the two germline ends. CDR1 and CDR2 from the germline V gene are ENHRY and SYGVKD. The CDR3 runs to 13 residues.

This clonotype showed up just once. The chain employs TRBV5-1 and TRBJ1-5, with 7 bases identical to TRBD1. CDR3 length: 15 residues. The V segment lost 5 bases and the J segment 3 bases; nucleotides outside the gene matches: 8. Germline loops: CDR1 SGHRS, CDR2 YFSETQ. In DNA form, the CDR3 reads TGCGCCAGCAGAACCGGGACAGAACCCAATCAGCCCCAGCATTTT. It codes for CASRTGTEPNQPQHF.

V and J are TRBV5-1 and TRBJ2-7; 12 nucleotides agree with TRBD2. Germline V lookup: CDR1 SGHRS, CDR2 YFSETQ. Trimming removed 0 bases from V and 2 bases from J; junction bases left unmatched: 6. CDR3 length: 17 residues. DNA of the CDR3: TGCGCCAGCAGCTTGGTCGCTAGCGGGGGGGTTACCTACGAGCAGTACTTC. The encoded protein is CASSLVASGGVTYEQYF.

This clonotype occurred many times. V gene TRBV11-3 combines with J gene TRBJ2-1, with TRBD2 identical over 7 bases. The CDR3 runs 17 residues. In germline, CDR1 is SGHNT, CDR2 YENEEA. With V trimmed by 5 bases and J by 6 bases, 16 bases remained unmatched. CDR3 residues: CASSPRVRTSIVNEQFF. For the CDR3, the DNA is TGTGCCAGCAGCCCTAGGGTTCGGACTAGTATCGTCAATGAGCAGTTCTTC.

The V call is TRBV6-5, the J call TRBJ2-1; 15 bases match TRBD2. The CDR3 runs to 16 residues. Germline V lookup: CDR1 MNHEY, CDR2 SVGAGI. With V trimmed by 6 bases and J by 10 bases, 10 bases remained unmatched. The CDR3 spells CASRTLGTSGRLEQFF. CDR3 DNA sequence: TGTGCCAGCAGAACTCTCGGGACTAGCGGGAGGCTAGAGCAGTTCTTC.

This clonotype was observed a few times. The J gene is TRBJ2-3, the V gene TRBV9; tentative D call: TRBD2 (6 bases). Trimming cost V 4 bases and J 4 bases, with 22 bases left between them. The CDR3 is made up of 17 amino acids. CDR1 is SGDLS and CDR2 is YYNGEE in the germline V gene. CDR3 loop: CASSPRWRAQNPDTQYF. The CDR3 bases are TGTGCCAGCAGCCCCCGCTGGAGGGCCCAAAACCCAGATACGCAGTATTTT.

The J gene is TRBJ1-1, the V gene TRBV7-9, with D maybe TRBD1 (6 bases). This CDR3 spans 13 amino acids. The V end lost 7 bases, the J end lost 5 bases, and 14 bases lay between the germline ends. CDR1 is SEHNR, CDR2 FQNEAQ, per germline (reference sequence). In DNA, the CDR3 is TGTGCCAGCACCCCAAGGGGGGAAACTGAAGCTTTCTTT. Its protein product is CASTPRGETEAFF.

The chain is built from TRBV5-1 and TRBJ2-1; TRBD2 aligns across 13 bases. J gave up 7 bases and V 3 bases, and 13 bases lay outside the gene matches. In germline, CDR1 is SGHRS, CDR2 YFSETQ. The CDR3 spans 18 residues. The CDR3 coding sequence is TGCGCCAGCAGCTACCCCCGGACACTAGCGGGGGGGCGGAATGAGCAGTTCTTC. This encodes CASSYPRTLAGGRNEQFF.

The chain carries TRBV11-3 and TRBJ2-2; 8 bases agree with TRBD1. J was trimmed by 0 bases and V by 8 bases; bases with no gene match: 14. This CDR3 region has 18 residues. Per germline, CDR1 SGHNT and CDR2 YENEEA. The CDR3, as DNA: TGTGCCAGCGCCCGTCAGGGGGCCGCACCATCGAACACCGGGGAGCTGTTTTTT. Translating it yields CASARQGAAPSNTGELFF.

The chain combines TRBV15 with TRBJ2-7, with D possibly being TRBD1 (5 bases). The CDR3 has 17 amino acids. The V gene's germline CDR1 is LNHNV and CDR2 YYDKDF (reference sequence). The germline V and J ends were trimmed by 3 bases and 3 bases, with 21 bases remaining between them. This chain's CDR3 is CATSSPVQGSGYYEQYF. The DNA of the CDR3 is TGTGCCACCAGCAGTCCAGTCCAGGGTAGTGGATACTACGAGCAGTACTTC.

This chain joins TRBV6-1 and TRBJ1-2, with D unclear. With 5 bases removed from V and 2 bases from J, the gap between germline ends came to 9 bases. The germline V gene has CDR1 MNHNS and CDR2 SASEGT. This CDR3 is built from 13 residues. This chain's CDR3 is CASSSVYNYGYTF. DNA for the CDR3: TGTGCCAGCAGTTCAGTGTACAACTATGGCTACACCTTC.

As concerns this clonotype: A read error may produce the germline difference seen at one junction end. The chain uses TRBV7-7 and TRBJ2-1; no definite D call. CDR3 length: 13 residues. Germline-derived CDR1 and CDR2 are SSHAT and FNYEAQ (reference sequence). The CDR3 coding sequence is TGTGCTAGCAGCTTAGTAGGTCGGACTGAGCAGTTCTTC. Residues: CASSLVGRTEQFF.

This clonotype came up a few times. The chain is built from TRBV5-1 and TRBJ1-1; no definite D call. Germline-derived CDR1 and CDR2 are SGHRS and YFSETQ. V lost 3 bases, J lost 1 base, and 10 bases lay in between. The CDR3 spans 14 residues. CDR3 sequence reads: CASSSTDGNTEAFF. The CDR3, as DNA: TGCGCCAGCAGCTCCACGGACGGGAACACTGAAGCTTTCTTT.